This T cell receptor (beta chain) originates from a study of T cell changes during pregnancy in multiple sclerosis. Clones were sequenced by immunoSEQ multiplex PCR, and TCRdb holds only the in-frame ones, with some missing. The sample shows tens of thousands of clones, 91% of them seen only once. The CDR3 loop spans 14 amino acids. V lost 8 bases and J lost 0, with 13 bases in between. Germline loops: CDR1 ENHRY, CDR2 SYGVKD. The receptor comes from a female donor in good health, enrolled as a control in a pregnancy study. The chain carries TRBV10-3 and TRBJ1-1, with D possibly matching TRBD1 (5 bases). Sequencing was performed on peripheral blood, taken after pregnancy. Here the CDR3 reads CAIGGGGLNTEAFF. The CDR3 region has the DNA TGTGCCATCGGTGGGGGAGGGTTGAACACTGAAGCTTTCTTT.